This note documents a single T cell receptor (beta chain) sequence. Its antigen is as yet unknown. Reverse transcription of roughly 0.45 to 1 ug RNA used random hexamers. immunoSEQ multiplex PCR amplified TCR beta CDR3 across 54 Vbeta, 13 Jbeta. Each CDR3 protein gets one entry after TCRdb re-called the immunoSEQ multiplex PCR reads with MiXCR. The sample lists just over 150,000 distinct CDR3 sequences; around 96% were seen once. This specimen belongs to a study of CD8 T cells in Susac syndrome. Peripheral blood CD8+ and CD4+ T cells were profiled by TCR beta sequencing. The multiple sclerosis controls comprised treatment-naive patients whose relapsing-remitting disease was stable or active. Notes on the study in general: The study acknowledged a relatively small number of individuals in its TCR sequencing and HLA analysis.

V lost 8 bases and J lost 5; bases outside the gene matches: 5. This CDR3 comprises 14 residues. Germline loops: CDR1 MNHEY, CDR2 SMNVEV (reference sequence). The V gene is TRBV27, the J gene TRBJ2-1; 11 nucleotides agree with TRBD2. This receptor was identified in a human donor with multiple sclerosis. Input material: CD8+ T cells from PBMCs. CDR3 bases: TGTGCCAGCGGAGGGACTAGCGGACACAATGAGCAGTTCTTC. Protein sequence: CASGGTSGHNEQFF.